This entry describes one T cell receptor beta chain. This sample was taken from a study of T cell clones after liver transplantation. Study information: Patients counted as tolerant after at least one year off all immunosuppression, enzymes not exceeding twice normal. Samples came pre-transplant, pre-randomization before withdrawal, and post-randomization after withdrawal ended.

The CDR3 sequence is 13 residues long. CDR1 and CDR2 from the germline V gene are KGHSH and LQKENI. The V and J ends lost 2 bases and 2 bases respectively, with 6 bases between them. Using immunoSEQ multiplex PCR, the repertoire was profiled, and TCRdb retains in-frame clones only, with some absent. The repertoire holds 45,000 to 55,000 clones, approximately 88% seen once, with 8% to 9.5% in the top ten. The receptor's source is a human donor who received a liver transplant. Material: CD4+ T cells from blood, obtained before liver transplant. The J gene is TRBJ1-1, the V gene TRBV18; D call uncertain. The CDR3 reads CASSPSINTEAFF. The CDR3 nucleotides read TGTGCCAGCTCACCAAGTATCAACACTGAAGCTTTCTTT.